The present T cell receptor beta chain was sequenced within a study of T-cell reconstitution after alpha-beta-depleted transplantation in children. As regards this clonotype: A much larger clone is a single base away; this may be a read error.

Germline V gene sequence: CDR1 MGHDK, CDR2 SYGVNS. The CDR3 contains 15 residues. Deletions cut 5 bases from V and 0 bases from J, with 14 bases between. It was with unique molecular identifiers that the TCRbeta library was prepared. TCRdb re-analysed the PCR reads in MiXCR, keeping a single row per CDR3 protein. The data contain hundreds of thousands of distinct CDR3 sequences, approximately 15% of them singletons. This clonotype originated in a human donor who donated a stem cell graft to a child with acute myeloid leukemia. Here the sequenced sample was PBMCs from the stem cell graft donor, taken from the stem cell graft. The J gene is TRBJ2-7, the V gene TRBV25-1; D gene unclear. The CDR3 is CASSHWEHNSYEQYF. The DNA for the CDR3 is TGTGCCAGCAGTCACTGGGAACATAACTCCTACGAGCAGTACTTC.